This TCR beta chain emerged from a study of T-cell reconstitution after alpha-beta-depleted transplantation in children. Preparing the TCRbeta library involved the use of unique molecular identifiers. TCRdb processed the PCR reads anew with MiXCR; each CDR3 protein has one entry. The data show about 610,000 distinct CDR3 sequences, over 9.5% seen once. The sequence came from a human donor who donated a stem cell graft to a child with acute myeloid leukemia. Specimen: PBMCs from the stem cell graft donor, collected from the stem cell graft.

The CDR3 is CASSLDRRTSAYQTYEQYF. CDR3 in DNA: TGTGCCAGCAGCTTAGATCGAAGGACTAGCGCCTACCAAACCTACGAGCAGTACTTC. This chain uses TRBV11-2 with TRBJ2-7; 9 positions match TRBD2. Germline V gives CDR1 SGHAT, CDR2 FQNNGV. Trimming cost V 0 bases and J 2 bases; bases outside gene matches: 14. The CDR3 is 19 amino acids.